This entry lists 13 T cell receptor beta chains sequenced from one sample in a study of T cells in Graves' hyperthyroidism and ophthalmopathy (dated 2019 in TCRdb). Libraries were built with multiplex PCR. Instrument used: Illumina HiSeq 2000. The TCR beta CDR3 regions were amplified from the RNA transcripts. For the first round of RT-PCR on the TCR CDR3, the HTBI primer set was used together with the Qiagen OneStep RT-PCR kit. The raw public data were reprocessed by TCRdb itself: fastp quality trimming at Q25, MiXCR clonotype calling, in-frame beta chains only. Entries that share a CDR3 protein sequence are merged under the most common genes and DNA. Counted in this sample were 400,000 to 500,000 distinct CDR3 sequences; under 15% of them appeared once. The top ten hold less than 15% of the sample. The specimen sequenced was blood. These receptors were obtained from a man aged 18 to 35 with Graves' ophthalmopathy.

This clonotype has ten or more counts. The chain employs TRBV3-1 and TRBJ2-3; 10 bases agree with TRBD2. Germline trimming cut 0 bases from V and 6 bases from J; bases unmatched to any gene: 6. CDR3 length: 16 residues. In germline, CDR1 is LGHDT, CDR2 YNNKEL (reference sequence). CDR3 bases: TGTGCCAGCAGCCAAGATCGGCTAGCGGGGGTGGATACGCAGTATTTT. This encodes CASSQDRLAGVDTQYF.

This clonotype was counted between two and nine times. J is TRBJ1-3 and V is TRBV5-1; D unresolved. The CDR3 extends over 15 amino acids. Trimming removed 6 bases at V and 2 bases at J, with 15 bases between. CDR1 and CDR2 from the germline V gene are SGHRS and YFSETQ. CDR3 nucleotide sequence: TGCGCCAGCACCCGGGCGGGCGAGACTGGAAACACCATATATTTT. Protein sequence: CASTRAGETGNTIYF.

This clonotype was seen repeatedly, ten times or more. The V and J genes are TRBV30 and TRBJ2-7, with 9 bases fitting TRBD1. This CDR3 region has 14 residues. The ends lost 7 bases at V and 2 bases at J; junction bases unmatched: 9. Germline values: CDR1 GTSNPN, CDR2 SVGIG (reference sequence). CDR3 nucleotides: TGTGCCTCCATACGACAGGGGGAGGCCTACGAGCAGTACTTC. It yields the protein CASIRQGEAYEQYF.

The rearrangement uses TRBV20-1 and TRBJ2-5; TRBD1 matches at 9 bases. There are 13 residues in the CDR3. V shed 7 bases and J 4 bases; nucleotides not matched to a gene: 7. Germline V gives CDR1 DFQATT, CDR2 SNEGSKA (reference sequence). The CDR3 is CSVNEDRGETQYF. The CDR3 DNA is TGCAGTGTGAATGAGGACAGGGGAGAGACCCAGTACTTC.

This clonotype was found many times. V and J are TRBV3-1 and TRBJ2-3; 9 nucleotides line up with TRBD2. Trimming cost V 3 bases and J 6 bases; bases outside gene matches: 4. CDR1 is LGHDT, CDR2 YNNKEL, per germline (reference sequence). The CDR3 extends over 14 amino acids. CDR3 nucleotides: TGTGCCAGCAGCCAGCGGGGGGGCCAGGATACGCAGTATTTT. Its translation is CASSQRGGQDTQYF.

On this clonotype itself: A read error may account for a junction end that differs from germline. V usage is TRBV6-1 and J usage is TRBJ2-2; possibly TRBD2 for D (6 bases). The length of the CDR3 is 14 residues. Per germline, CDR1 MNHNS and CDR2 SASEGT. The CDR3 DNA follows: TGTGCCGGCAGCCAGACTAGGGGTACCGGGGAGCTGTTTTTT. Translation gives CAGSQTRGTGELFF.

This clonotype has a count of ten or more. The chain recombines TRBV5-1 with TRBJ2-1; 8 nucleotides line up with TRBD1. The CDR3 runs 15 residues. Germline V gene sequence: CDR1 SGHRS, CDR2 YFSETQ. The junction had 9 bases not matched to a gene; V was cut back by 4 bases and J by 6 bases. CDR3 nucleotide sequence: TGCGCCAGCAGCGTACAGGGGGGAGCTGTCAATGAGCAGTTCTTC. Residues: CASSVQGGAVNEQFF.

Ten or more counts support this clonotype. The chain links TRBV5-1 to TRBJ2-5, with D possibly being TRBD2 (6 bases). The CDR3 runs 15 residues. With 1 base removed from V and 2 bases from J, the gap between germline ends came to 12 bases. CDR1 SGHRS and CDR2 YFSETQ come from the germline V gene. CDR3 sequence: CASSLSGVAQETQYF. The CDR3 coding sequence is TGCGCCAGCAGCTTGTCGGGAGTGGCACAAGAGACCCAGTACTTC.

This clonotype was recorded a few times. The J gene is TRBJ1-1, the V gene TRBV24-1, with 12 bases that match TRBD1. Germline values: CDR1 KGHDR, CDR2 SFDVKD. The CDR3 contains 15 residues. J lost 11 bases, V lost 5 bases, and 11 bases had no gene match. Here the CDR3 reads CATSVRDRGLLCAFF. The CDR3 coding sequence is TGTGCCACCAGTGTCCGGGACAGGGGGCTTTTGTGTGCTTTCTTT.

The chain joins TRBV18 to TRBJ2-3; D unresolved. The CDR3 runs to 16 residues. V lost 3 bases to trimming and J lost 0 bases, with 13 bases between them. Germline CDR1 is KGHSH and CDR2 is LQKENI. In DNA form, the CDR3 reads TGTGCCAGCTCACCCGAGATAGGGTCTAGCACAGATACGCAGTATTTT. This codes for CASSPEIGSSTDTQYF.

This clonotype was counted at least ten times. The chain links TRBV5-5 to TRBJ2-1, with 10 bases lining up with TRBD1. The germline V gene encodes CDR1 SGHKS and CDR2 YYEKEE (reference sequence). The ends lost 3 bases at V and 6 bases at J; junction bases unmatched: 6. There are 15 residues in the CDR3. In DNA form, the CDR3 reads TGTGCCAGCAGCTCGACAGGGGGCGCCGTCAATGAGCAGTTCTTC. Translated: CASSSTGGAVNEQFF.

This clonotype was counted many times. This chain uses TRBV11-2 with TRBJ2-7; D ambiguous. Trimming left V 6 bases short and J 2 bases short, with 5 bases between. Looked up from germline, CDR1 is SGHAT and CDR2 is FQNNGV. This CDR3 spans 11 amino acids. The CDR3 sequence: CASSPAYEQYF. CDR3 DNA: TGTGCCAGCAGTCCTGCCTACGAGCAGTACTTC.

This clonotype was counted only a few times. CDR3 loop: CAWDYTINTEAFF. CDR3 bases: TGTGCCTGGGACTATACCATTAACACTGAAGCTTTCTTT. This chain connects TRBV30 to TRBJ1-1; unclear D gene. CDR1 is GTSNPN, CDR2 SVGIG, per germline (reference sequence). Trimming took 5 bases from V and 2 from J, leaving 12 bases between them. The CDR3 is 13 residues long.